This T cell receptor (beta chain) was documented in a study of shared T cell receptors in the human thymus. This clone showed up just a few times. Germline assignment: CDR1 LGHNA and CDR2 YSLEER. The CDR3 runs to 19 residues. With V trimmed by 1 base and J by 2 bases, 12 bases remained unmatched. Libraries were prepared by immunoSEQ multiplex PCR; TCRdb keeps only in-frame clonotypes and omits some of them. The sample holds approximately 760,000 clones, 70% to 90% seen once. The same sample was also used in a study of human thymus T cells. That study reports: Finnish infants who were healthy and having corrective surgery for congenital heart defects made up the donors. Thymic and blood repertoires appeared to show biased V and J gene usage.

The TCR sequence derives from a girl under three years old with a congenital heart defect. Source material: thymocytes. This rearrangement joins TRBV4-3 to TRBJ2-3, with TRBD2 matching 10 bases. CDR3 amino acids: CASSQGRGRLAGFTDTQYF. The CDR3 coding sequence is TGCGCCAGCAGCCAAGGTCGGGGGAGACTAGCGGGTTTCACAGATACGCAGTATTTT.